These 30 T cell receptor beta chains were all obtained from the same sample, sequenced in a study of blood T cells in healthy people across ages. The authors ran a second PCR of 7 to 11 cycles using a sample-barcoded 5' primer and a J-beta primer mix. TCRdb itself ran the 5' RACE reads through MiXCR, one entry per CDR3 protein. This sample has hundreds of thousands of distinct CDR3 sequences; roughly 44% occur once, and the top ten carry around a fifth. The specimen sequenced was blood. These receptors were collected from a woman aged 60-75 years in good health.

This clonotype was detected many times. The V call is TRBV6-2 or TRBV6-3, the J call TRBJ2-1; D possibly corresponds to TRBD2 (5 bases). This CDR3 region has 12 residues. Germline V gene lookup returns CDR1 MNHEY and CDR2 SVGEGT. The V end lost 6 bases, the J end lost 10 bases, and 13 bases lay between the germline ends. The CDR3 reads CASSRRTPEQFF. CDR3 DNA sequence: TGTGCCAGCAGCCGAAGGACTCCGGAGCAGTTCTTC.

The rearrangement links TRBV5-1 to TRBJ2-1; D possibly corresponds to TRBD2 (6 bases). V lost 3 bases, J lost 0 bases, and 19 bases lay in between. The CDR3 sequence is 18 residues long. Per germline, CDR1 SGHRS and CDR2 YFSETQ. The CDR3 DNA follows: TGCGCCAGCAGCTCCCCGTGGGACCGGGACTTCTCCTACAATGAGCAGTTCTTC. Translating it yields CASSSPWDRDFSYNEQFF.

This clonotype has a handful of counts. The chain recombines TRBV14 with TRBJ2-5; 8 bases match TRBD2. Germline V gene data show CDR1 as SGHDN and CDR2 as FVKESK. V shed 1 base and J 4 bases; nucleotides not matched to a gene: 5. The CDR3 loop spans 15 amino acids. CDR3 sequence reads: CASSQARSGGETQYF. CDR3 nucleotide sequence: TGTGCCAGCAGCCAAGCTAGAAGCGGGGGAGAGACCCAGTACTTC.

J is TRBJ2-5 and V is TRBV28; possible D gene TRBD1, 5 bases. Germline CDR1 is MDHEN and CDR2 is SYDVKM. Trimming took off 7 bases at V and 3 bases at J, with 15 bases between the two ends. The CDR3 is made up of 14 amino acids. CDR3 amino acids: CASTQGTAKETQYF. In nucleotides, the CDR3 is TGTGCCAGCACCCAGGGAACGGCCAAAGAGACCCAGTACTTC.

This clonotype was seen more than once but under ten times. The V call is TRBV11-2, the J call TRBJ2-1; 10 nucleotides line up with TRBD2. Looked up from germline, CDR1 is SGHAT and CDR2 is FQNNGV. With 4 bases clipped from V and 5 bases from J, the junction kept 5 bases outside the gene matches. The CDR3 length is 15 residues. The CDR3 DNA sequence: TGTGCCAGCAGCTCACTAGCGGGGACAAACAATGAGCAGTTCTTC. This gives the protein CASSSLAGTNNEQFF.

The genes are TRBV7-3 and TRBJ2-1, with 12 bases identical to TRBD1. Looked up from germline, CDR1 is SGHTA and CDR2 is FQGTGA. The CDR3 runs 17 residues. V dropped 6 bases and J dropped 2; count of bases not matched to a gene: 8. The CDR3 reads CASRQSGDRGPYNEQFF. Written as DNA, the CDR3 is TGTGCCAGCAGGCAGTCGGGGGACAGGGGGCCCTACAATGAGCAGTTCTTC.

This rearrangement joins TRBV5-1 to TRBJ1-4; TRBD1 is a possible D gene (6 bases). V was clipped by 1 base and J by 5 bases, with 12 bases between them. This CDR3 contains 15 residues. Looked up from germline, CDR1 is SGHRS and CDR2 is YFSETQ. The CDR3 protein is CASSLLTGFNEKLFF. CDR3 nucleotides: TGCGCCAGCAGCTTGTTGACAGGCTTCAATGAAAAACTGTTTTTT.

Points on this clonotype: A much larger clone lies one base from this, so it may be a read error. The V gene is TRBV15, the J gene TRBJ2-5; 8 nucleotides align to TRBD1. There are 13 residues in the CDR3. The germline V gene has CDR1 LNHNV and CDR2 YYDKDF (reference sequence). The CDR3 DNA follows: TGTGTCACCAGCCTCGGACAGGGCGGAGAGCAGTACTTC. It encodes CVTSLGQGGEQYF.

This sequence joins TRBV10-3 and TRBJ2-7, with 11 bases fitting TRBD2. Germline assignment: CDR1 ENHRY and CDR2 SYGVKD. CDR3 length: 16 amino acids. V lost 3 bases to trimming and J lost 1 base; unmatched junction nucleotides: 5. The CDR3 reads CAISERLAGRSYEQYF. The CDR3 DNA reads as TGTGCCATCAGTGAAAGACTAGCGGGAAGGTCCTACGAGCAGTACTTC.

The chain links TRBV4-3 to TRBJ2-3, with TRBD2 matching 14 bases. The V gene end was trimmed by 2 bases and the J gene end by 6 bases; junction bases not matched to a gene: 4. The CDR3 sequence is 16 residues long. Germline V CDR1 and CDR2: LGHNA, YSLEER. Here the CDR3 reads CASSQLGLAGADTQYF. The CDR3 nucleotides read TGCGCCAGCAGCCAACTGGGACTAGCGGGAGCGGATACGCAGTATTTT.

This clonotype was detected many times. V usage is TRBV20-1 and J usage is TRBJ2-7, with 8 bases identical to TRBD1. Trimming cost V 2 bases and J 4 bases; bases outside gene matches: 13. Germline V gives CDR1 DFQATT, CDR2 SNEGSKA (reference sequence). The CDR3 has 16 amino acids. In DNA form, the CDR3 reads TGCAGTGCTAGACCCGGACAGGGCGCCTTCCCATACGAGCAGTACTTC. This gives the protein CSARPGQGAFPYEQYF.

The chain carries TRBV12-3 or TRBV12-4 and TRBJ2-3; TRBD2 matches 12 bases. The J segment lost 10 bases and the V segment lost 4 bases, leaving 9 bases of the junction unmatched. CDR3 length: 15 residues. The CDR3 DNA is TGTGCCAGCAGTTCTTGGCTAGCGGGAGGGGTGGCGCAGTATTTT. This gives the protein CASSSWLAGGVAQYF.

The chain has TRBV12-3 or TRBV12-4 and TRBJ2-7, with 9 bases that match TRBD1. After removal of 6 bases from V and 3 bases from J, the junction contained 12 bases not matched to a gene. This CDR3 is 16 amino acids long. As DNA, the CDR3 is TGTGCCAGCAGCCCGACCACACAGGGGGCTTTCTACGAGCAGTACTTC. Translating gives CASSPTTQGAFYEQYF.

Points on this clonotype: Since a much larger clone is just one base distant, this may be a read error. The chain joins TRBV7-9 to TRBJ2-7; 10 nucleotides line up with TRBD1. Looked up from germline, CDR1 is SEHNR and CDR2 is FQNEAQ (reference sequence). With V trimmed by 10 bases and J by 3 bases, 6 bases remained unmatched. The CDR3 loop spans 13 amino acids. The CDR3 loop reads CATRGQGSYEQYF. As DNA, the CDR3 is TGTGCCACCCGGGGACAGGGGAGCTACGAGCAGTACTTC.

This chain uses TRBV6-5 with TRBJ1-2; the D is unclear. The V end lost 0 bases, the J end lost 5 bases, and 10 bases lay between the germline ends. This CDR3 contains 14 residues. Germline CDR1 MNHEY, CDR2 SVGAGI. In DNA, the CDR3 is TGTGCCAGCAGTTACTCGTACGGCCTGTATGGCTACACCTTC. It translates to CASSYSYGLYGYTF.

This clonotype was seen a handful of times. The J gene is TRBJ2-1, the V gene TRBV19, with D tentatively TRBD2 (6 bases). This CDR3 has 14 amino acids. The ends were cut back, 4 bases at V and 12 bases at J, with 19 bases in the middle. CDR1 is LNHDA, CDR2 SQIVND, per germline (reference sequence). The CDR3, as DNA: TGTGCCAGTAGTAGGAGCCAGGAGGGGTTGGCGCAGTTCTTC. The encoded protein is CASSRSQEGLAQFF.

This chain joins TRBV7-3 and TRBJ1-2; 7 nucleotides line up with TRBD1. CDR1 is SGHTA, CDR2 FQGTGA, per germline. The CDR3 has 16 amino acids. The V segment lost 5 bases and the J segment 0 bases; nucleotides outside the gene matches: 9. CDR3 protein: CASSPRGQPPNYGYTF. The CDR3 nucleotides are TGTGCCAGCAGCCCCCGGGGACAGCCTCCTAACTATGGCTACACCTTC.

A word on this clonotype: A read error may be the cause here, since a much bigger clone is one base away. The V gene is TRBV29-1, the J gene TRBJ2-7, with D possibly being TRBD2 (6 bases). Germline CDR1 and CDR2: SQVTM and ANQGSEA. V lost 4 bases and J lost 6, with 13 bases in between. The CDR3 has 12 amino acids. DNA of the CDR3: TGCAGCGTTGTCCGGACTAACTCCGAGCAGTACTTC. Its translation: CSVVRTNSEQYF.

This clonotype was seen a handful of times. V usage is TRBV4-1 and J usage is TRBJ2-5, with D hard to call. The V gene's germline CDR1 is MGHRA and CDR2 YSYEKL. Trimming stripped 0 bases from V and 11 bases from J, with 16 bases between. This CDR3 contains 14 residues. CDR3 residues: CASSQEPNNNEQYF. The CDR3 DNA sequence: TGCGCCAGCAGCCAAGAACCTAACAACAATGAGCAGTACTTC.

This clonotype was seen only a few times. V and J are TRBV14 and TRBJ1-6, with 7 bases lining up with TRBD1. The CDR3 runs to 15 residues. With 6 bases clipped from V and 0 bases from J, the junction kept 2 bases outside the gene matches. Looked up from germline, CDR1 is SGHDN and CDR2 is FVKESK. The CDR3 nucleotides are TGTGCCAGCAGGGACAGGAGCTCCTATAATTCACCCCTCCACTTT. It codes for CASRDRSSYNSPLHF.

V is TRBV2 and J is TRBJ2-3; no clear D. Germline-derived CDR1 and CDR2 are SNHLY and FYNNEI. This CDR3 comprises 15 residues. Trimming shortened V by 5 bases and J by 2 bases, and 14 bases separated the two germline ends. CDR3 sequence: CASSKNGLPTDTQYF. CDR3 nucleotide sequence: TGTGCCAGCAGTAAAAATGGGCTACCCACAGATACGCAGTATTTT.

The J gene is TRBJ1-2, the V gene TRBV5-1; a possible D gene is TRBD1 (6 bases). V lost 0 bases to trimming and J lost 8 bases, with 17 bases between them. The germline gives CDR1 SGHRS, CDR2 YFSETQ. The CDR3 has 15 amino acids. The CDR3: CASSLVATGREGYTF. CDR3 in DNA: TGCGCCAGCAGCTTGGTGGCTACAGGGAGAGAAGGCTACACCTTC.

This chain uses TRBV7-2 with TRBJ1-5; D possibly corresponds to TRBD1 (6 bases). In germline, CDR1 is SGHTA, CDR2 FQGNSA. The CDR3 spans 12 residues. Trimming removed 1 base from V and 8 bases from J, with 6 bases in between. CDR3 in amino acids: CASSLGTEPQHF. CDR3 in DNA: TGTGCCAGCAGCTTAGGGACAGAGCCCCAGCATTTT.

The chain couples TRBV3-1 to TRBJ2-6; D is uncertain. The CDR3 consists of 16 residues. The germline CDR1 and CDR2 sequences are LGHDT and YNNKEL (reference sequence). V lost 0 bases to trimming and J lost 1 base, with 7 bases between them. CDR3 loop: CASSQDTVSGANVLTF. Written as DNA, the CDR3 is TGTGCCAGCAGCCAAGATACGGTTTCTGGGGCCAACGTCCTGACTTTC.

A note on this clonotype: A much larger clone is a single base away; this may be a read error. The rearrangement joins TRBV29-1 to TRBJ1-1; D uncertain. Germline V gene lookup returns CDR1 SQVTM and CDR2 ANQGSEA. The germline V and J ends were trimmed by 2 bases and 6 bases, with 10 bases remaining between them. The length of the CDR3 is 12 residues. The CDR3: CSVEYVQAEAFF. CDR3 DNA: TGCAGCGTTGAATATGTGCAAGCTGAAGCTTTCTTT.

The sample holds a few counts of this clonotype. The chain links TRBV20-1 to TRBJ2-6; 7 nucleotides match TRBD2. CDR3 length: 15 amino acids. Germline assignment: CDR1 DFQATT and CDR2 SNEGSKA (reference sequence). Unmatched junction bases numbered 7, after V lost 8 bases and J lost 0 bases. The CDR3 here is CSPKRDGSGANVLTF. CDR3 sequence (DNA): TGCAGTCCAAAGCGGGACGGCTCTGGGGCCAACGTCCTGACTTTC.

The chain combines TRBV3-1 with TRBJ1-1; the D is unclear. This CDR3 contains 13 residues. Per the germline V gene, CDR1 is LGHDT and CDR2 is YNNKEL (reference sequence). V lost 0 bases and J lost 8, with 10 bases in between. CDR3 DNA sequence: TGTGCCAGCAGCCAAGATGTATGGAGCGAAGCTTTCTTT. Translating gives CASSQDVWSEAFF.

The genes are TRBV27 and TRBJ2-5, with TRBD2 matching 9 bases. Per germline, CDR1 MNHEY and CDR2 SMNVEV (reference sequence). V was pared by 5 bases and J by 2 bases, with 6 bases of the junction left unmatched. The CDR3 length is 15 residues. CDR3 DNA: TGTGCCAGCAGTACCGGGACTAGCAGACAAGAGACCCAGTACTTC. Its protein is CASSTGTSRQETQYF.

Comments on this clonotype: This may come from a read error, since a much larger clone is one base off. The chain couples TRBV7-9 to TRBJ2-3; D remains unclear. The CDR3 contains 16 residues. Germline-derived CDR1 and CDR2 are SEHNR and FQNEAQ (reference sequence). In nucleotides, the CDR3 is TGTGCCAGCAGCCCCCCCCTCCGGTTAAGCACAGATACGCGGTATTTT. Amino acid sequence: CASSPPLRLSTDTRYF.

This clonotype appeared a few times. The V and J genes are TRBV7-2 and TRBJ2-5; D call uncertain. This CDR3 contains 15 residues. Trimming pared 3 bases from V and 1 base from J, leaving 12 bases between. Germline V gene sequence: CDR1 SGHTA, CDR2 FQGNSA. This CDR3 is CASSFQLLLQETQYF. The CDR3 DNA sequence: TGTGCCAGCAGCTTTCAGCTGTTACTCCAAGAGACCCAGTACTTC.